One sample yielded the 8 T cell receptor beta chains listed below, sequenced in a study of T cell responses to AZD1222 COVID-19 vaccine. Assay used: immunoSEQ multiplex PCR; TCRdb lists only in-frame clones, some missing. Altogether some 150,000 clones are present, roughly nine tenths being singletons, with the ten largest covering 1.5% to 2%. This specimen was peripheral blood, taken on day 0 of AZD1222 vaccination. Receptors were obtained from an adult in good health.

The rearrangement links TRBV19 to TRBJ1-2; no clear D. CDR1 is LNHDA, CDR2 SQIVND, per germline (reference sequence). Trimming removed 4 bases at V and 4 bases at J, with 10 bases between. The CDR3 sequence is 13 residues long. The chain's CDR3 is CASSSQVVYGYTF. The CDR3 DNA reads as TGTGCCAGTAGTAGTCAGGTCGTCTATGGCTACACCTTC.

V is TRBV15 and J is TRBJ1-4; D remains unclear. Germline CDR1 LNHNV, CDR2 YYDKDF (reference sequence). The CDR3 spans 15 residues. V was clipped by 4 bases and J by 3 bases, with 12 bases between them. CDR3 residues: CATSTNSLSNEKLFF. CDR3 sequence (DNA): TGTGCCACCAGCACCAACAGTTTGTCTAATGAAAAACTGTTTTTT. Full variable domain (remainder filled in from reference TRBV15 and TRBJ1-4): DAMVIQNPRYQVTQFGKPVTLSCSQTLNHNVMYWYQQKSSQAPKLLFHYYDKDFNNEADTPDNFQSRRPNTSFCFLDIRSPGLGDTAMYLCATSTNSLSNEKLFFGSGTQLSVL.

V is TRBV5-1 and J is TRBJ1-1; tentatively, D is TRBD1 (6 bases). Germline V gene data show CDR1 as SGHRS and CDR2 as YFSETQ. The CDR3 totals 12 residues. V lost 2 bases and J lost 6, with 8 bases in between. The CDR3 coding sequence is TGCGCCAGCAGCTTCGGGGGGCCTGAAGCTTTCTTT. This codes for CASSFGGPEAFF.

The genes are TRBV10-3 and TRBJ2-7; 7 positions agree with TRBD1. V lost 8 bases and J lost 2; bases outside the gene matches: 6. The CDR3 length is 13 residues. Germline CDR1 is ENHRY and CDR2 is SYGVKD. CDR3: CAIARDSTYEQYV. For the CDR3, the DNA is TGTGCCATCGCTCGGGACAGTACCTACGAGCAGTACGTC.

The chain couples TRBV10-1 to TRBJ2-7; the D gene could be TRBD1 or TRBD2 (5 bases each). Germline CDR1 is WNHNN and CDR2 is SYGVQD (reference sequence). The V gene lost 3 bases and the J gene lost 0 bases, with 12 bases spanning the gap. The CDR3 runs 15 residues. CDR3 in amino acids: CASSDGGRPSYEQYV. Here the CDR3 DNA reads TGCGCCAGCAGTGATGGGGGTCGACCCTCCTACGAGCAGTACGTC.

The rearrangement uses TRBV10-3 and TRBJ2-3; D perhaps matches TRBD1 (6 bases). CDR1 and CDR2 from the germline V gene are ENHRY and SYGVKD. This CDR3 comprises 11 residues. Trimming took 10 bases from V and 6 from J, leaving 11 bases between them. The DNA of the CDR3 is TGTGCCACACAGGGTTTGGATACGCAGTATTTT. Its protein is CATQGLDTQYF.

The chain employs TRBV27 and TRBJ1-1; weak D call: TRBD1 (5 bases). This CDR3 region has 17 residues. Between the trimmed V and J ends, which lost 2 bases and 8 bases, there was a span of 24 bases. CDR1 and CDR2 from the germline V gene are MNHEY and SMNVEV (reference sequence). CDR3 nucleotides: TGTGCCAGCAGTTTACGTACGGGGGTGGGTGGTGGTGGAGAAGCTTTCTTT. Translated: CASSLRTGVGGGGEAFF.

This chain uses TRBV7-2 with TRBJ2-3; D is ambiguous. The CDR3 totals 14 residues. The V end was cut by 1 base, the J end by 4 bases, with 9 bases between. The germline CDR1 and CDR2 sequences are SGHTA and FQGNSA. This CDR3 is CASSLGTAPDTQYF. The CDR3 nucleotides read TGTGCCAGCAGCTTAGGTACAGCGCCAGATACGCAGTATTTT.